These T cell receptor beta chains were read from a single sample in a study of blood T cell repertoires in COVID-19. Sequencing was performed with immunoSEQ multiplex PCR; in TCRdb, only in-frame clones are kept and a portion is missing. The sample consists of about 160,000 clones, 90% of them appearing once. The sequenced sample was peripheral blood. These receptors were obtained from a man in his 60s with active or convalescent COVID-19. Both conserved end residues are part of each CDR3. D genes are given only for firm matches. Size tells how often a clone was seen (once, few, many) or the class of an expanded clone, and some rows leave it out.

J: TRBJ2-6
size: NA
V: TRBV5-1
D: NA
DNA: TGCGCCAGCAGCTTGGCGTTTGGGGCCAACGTCCTGACTTTC
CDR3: CASSLAFGANVLTF

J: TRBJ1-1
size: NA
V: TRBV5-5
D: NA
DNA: TGTGCCAGCAGCTTACAGGTTACTATGAACACTGAAGCTTTCTTT
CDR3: CASSLQVTMNTEAFF

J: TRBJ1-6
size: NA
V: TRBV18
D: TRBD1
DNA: TGTGCCAGCTCACTTTCAGGGGGCGACCCCAATTCACCCCTCCACTTT
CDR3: CASSLSGGDPNSPLHF

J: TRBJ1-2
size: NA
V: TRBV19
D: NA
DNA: TGTGCCAGTAGTATGTGGACTGCCGGCGTCTATGGCTACACCTTC
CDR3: CASSMWTAGVYGYTF

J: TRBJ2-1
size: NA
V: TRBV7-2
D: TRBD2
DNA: TGTGCCAGCAGCTCAACTAGCGCTGCCTACAATGAGCAGTTCTTC
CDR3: CASSSTSAAYNEQFF

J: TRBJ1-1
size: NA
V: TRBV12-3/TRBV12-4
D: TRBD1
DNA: TGTGCCAGCAGCAGACAGGGGAACACTGAAGCTTTCTTT
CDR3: CASSRQGNTEAFF

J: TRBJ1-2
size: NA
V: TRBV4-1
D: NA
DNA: TGCGCCAGCAGCCAAGTCGACAAAAGCTATGGCTACACCTTC
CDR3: CASSQVDKSYGYTF

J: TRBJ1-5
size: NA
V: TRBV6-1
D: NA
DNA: TGTGCCAGCAGTGAACTTGACAGGCAGCCCCAGCATTTT
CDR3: CASSELDRQPQHF

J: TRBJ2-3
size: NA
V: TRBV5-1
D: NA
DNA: TGCGCCAGCTTAGGTCAGGGTACGCAGTATTTT
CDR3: CASLGQGTQYF

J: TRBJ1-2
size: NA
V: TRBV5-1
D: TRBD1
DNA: TGCGCCAGCAGCTCACAGGGGGACTATGGCTACACCTTC
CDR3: CASSSQGDYGYTF

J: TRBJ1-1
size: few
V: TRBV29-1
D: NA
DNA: TGCAGCGTTGAAGAGACTAGGAACACTGAAGCTTTCTTT
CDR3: CSVEETRNTEAFF

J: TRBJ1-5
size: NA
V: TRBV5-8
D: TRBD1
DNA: TGTGCCAGCACCCTCGGACAGGCGAGCAATCAGCCCCAGCATTTT
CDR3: CASTLGQASNQPQHF

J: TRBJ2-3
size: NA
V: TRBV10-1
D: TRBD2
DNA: TGCGCCAGCAGTCCTCAGACTAGCGGGGGCACAGATACGCAGTATTTT
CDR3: CASSPQTSGGTDTQYF

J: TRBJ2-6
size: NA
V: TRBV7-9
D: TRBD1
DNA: TGTGCCAGCAGCCCGGCCGACAGGGCCCACATCTCTGGGGCCAACGTCCTGACTTTC
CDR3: CASSPADRAHISGANVLTF

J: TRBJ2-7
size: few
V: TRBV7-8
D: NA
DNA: TGTGCCAGCAGCCGCGGGATCTACGAGCAGTACTTC
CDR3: CASSRGIYEQYF

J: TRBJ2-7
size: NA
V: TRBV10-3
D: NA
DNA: TGTGCCATCAGTGACGACAGGAAGTCCTACGAGCAGTACTTC
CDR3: CAISDDRKSYEQYF

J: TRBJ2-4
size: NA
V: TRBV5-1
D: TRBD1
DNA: TGCGCCAGCAGCTTGAGCCCCGGGACAGACAAAAACATTCAGTACTTC
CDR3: CASSLSPGTDKNIQYF

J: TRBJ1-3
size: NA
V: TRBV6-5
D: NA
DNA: TGTGCCAGCAGTTTGAGCGCGGGGGGAAACACCATATATTTT
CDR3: CASSLSAGGNTIYF

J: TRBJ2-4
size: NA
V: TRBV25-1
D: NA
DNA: TGTGCCAGCAGTGAATATTCGGTTGGCAAAAACATTCAGTACTTC
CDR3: CASSEYSVGKNIQYF

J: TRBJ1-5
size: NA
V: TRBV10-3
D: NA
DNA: TGTGCCATCAGCGACATACTCAATCAGCCCCAGCATTTT
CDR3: CAISDILNQPQHF

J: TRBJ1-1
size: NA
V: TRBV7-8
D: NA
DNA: TGTGCCAGCAGCGCGCGTTACAGGGATTGGGACACTGAAGCTTTCTTT
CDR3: CASSARYRDWDTEAFF

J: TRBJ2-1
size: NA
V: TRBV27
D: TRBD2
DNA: TGTGCCAGCAGTCTGCAGGGGGCTAGGGATAGCGGGAGGAAAAATGAGCAGTTCTTC
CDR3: CASSLQGARDSGRKNEQFF

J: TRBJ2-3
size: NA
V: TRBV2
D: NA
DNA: TGTGCCAGCGCCTTCGGGAATACGCAGTATTTT
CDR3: CASAFGNTQYF

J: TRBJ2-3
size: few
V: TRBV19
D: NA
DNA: TGTGCCAGTAGTGTCAGGGGGAGGACCGGGGATACGCAGTATTTT
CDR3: CASSVRGRTGDTQYF

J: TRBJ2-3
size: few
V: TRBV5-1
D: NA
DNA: TGCGCCAGCAGCTTGGTTCGGGTTACAGATACGCAGTATTTT
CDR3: CASSLVRVTDTQYF

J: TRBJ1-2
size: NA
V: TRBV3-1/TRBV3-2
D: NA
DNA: TGTGCCAGCAGCCAAGATGCGGGGGGCTATGGCTACACCTTC
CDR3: CASSQDAGGYGYTF

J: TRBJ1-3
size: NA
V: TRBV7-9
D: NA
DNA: TGTGCCAGCAGCCACCTAGAAAACACCATATATTTT
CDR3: CASSHLENTIYF

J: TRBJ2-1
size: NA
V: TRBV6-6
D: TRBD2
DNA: TGTGCCAGCAGTTACTCCCAGCGGGGGTACAATGAGCAGTTCTTC
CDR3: CASSYSQRGYNEQFF

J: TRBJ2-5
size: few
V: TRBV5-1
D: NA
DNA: TGCGCCAGCACCCGGTCGAGCCCCCAAGAGACCCAGTACTTC
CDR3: CASTRSSPQETQYF

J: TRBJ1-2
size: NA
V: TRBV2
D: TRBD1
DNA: TGTGCCAGCAGAGAACAGGGGCTTTATGGCTACACCTTC
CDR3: CASREQGLYGYTF

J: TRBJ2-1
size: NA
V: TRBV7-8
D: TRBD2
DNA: TGTGCCAGCAGCACAGCTCTTCTCCGCGGGAGTCATGAGCAGTTCTTC
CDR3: CASSTALLRGSHEQFF

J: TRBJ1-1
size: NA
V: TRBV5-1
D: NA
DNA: TGCGCCAGCAGCTGGGCCCTCAGCACTGAAGCTTTCTTT
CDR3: CASSWALSTEAFF

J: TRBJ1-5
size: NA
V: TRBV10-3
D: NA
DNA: TGTGCCATCAGTGAGTGGGGGGACCGGGATCAGCCCCAGCATTTT
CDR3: CAISEWGDRDQPQHF

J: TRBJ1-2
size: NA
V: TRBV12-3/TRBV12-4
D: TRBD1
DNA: TGTGCCAGCAGTCACGGACAGGACTACACCTTC
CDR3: CASSHGQDYTF

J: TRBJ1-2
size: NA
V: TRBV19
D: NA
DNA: TGTGCCAGTACCACCAGGGCAATACACTATGGCTACACCTTC
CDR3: CASTTRAIHYGYTF

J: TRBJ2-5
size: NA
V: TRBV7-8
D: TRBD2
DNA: TGTGCCAGCAGCCAGGGGTTGCTAGCGGGGGGGAACCAAGAGACCCAGTACTTC
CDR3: CASSQGLLAGGNQETQYF

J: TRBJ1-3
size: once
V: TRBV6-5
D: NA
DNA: TGTGCCAGCAGTTACTCCAGTTTTGGAAACACCATATATTTT
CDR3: CASSYSSFGNTIYF

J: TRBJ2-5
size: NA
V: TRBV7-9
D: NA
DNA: TGTGCCAGCAGCTTTCCCCCCCGTGGACAACAGGCCCAAGAGACCCAGTACTTC
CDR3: CASSFPPRGQQAQETQYF

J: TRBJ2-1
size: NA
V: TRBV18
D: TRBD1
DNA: TGTGCCAGCTCACCGGGGACAGGACCTTACAATGAGCAGTTCTTC
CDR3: CASSPGTGPYNEQFF

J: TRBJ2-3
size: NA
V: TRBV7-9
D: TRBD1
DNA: TGTGCCAGCAGCTTAATGGGGACAGGCGGCACAGATACGCAGTATTTT
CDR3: CASSLMGTGGTDTQYF

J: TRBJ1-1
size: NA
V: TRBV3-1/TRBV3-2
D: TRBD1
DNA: TGTGCCAGCAGCCGAGCACAGGGGACTGAAGCTTTCTTT
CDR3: CASSRAQGTEAFF